The present T cell receptor (beta chain) was sequenced within a study of cytomegalovirus exposure and HLA in healthy donors. Study-level results: In vitro data verified a few CMV-associated chains as specific for CMV antigens.

Assay: immunoSEQ multiplex PCR; the TCRdb copy retains only in-frame clones and omits some. The repertoire holds over 150,000 clones, with 84% as singletons. The donors were members of the validation cohort, which comprised 120 subjects and was separate from the first cohort of some 680 subjects. As regards this clone: No antigen is known for it.

The germline V gene has CDR1 SEHNR and CDR2 FQNEAQ (reference sequence). CDR3 length equals 15 residues. V was clipped by 1 base and J by 1 base; unmatched bases: 3. The rearrangement joins TRBV7-9 to TRBJ1-2, with 7 bases matching TRBD1. The sample taken for sequencing was PBMCs. This receptor was obtained from a woman aged 18-29 years in good health and CMV-seropositive. CDR3 nucleotides: TGTGCCAGCAGCTTAGGGACAGGAGGTAACTATGGCTACACCTTC. It is translated as CASSLGTGGNYGYTF.